This TCR beta chain was found in a study of blood T cell repertoires in COVID-19. V lost 5 bases and J 6 bases, leaving 12 bases between the germline ends. Looked up from germline, CDR1 is SGDLS and CDR2 is YYNGEE. The CDR3 totals 13 residues. Assay: immunoSEQ multiplex PCR; the TCRdb copy retains only in-frame clones and omits some. This table has approximately 250,000 clones, 84% appearing once. This clone was recorded a few times. The receptor was isolated from a man aged 55 to 69 with acute or convalescent COVID-19. Sequencing input: peripheral blood. This chain uses TRBV9 with TRBJ1-3; D remains unclear. CDR3 residues: CASSPKFQNTIYF. The CDR3 DNA sequence: TGTGCCAGCAGTCCAAAATTCCAAAACACCATATATTTT.